This T cell receptor beta chain was captured in a study of blood T cell repertoires in COVID-19. Background on the study: The United States, Italy and Spain supplied acute and convalescent COVID-19 samples. The analysed material was cDNA or gDNA that came from T cells, B-cell-depleted T cells, or PBMCs.

The CDR3 covers 15 residues. CDR1 is SGHTA and CDR2 is FQGNSA in the germline V gene. The V end lost 0 bases, the J end lost 5 bases, and 13 bases lay between the germline ends. Original methodology: Researchers report that nucleated cell counts were estimated from reference gene primer amplification. This table comes from immunoSEQ multiplex PCR, and its TCRdb copy is limited to in-frame clones, with some not included. That table is the source of V, J and clone size, and D and trimming were worked out from the DNA. The sample holds roughly 150,000 clones, roughly four fifths seen once. Sequencing input: peripheral blood. The rearrangement joins TRBV7-2 to TRBJ2-5; D might be TRBD1 (6 bases). This TCR derives from a human donor with acute or convalescent COVID-19. The donor label of this sample is uncertain. CDR3: CASSLAPGARETQYF. Written as DNA, the CDR3 is TGTGCCAGCAGCTTAGCGCCAGGGGCTAGGGAGACCCAGTACTTC.